This T cell receptor beta chain originates from a study of T cells in Graves' hyperthyroidism and ophthalmopathy. These patients, aged 18 to 65, had recently diagnosed hyperthyroidism lasting under 2 months. Orbital computed tomography, thyroid ultrasound, serum thyroxine and TRAb, and clinical symptoms together informed the diagnoses. TCR beta CDR3 regions were amplified from RNA transcripts. In the first-round RT-PCR of the TCR CDR3, the HTBI primer set was used. TCRdb used MiXCR to reprocess the multiplex PCR reads, holding one entry per CDR3 protein. The profile covers almost 600,000 distinct CDR3 sequences, with 11% to 15% appearing a single time and under 7% taken by the ten largest. Germline loops: CDR1 KGHDR, CDR2 SFDVKD. The CDR3 covers 16 residues. J lost 2 bases, V lost 4 bases, and 8 bases had no gene match.

V is TRBV24-1 and J is TRBJ2-3; 7 bases are a match to TRBD2. The TCR was taken from a woman aged 25 to 39 with Graves' hyperthyroidism that later progressed to Graves' ophthalmopathy. What was sequenced was blood. CDR3 residues: CATSDIRLADTDTQYF. The CDR3 DNA follows: TGTGCCACCAGTGACATCAGACTAGCAGACACAGATACGCAGTATTTT.